These 25 T cell receptor beta chains share one sample of origin, sequenced in a study of blood T cell repertoires in COVID-19. The repertoire was sequenced with immunoSEQ multiplex PCR; TCRdb's copy has only in-frame clones and lacks some. The sample holds about 130,000 clones; about nine tenths are singletons and the top ten take roughly 4.3%. Sequencing was carried out using PBMCs or T cells enriched from blood (not recorded which). These receptors all stem from a man aged 45-60 years who had recovered from COVID-19.

This sequence joins TRBV4-1 and TRBJ2-6; D gene unclear. Germline CDR1 reads MGHRA; CDR2 reads YSYEKL. V was trimmed by 1 base and J by 1 base, leaving 11 bases between them. This CDR3 contains 17 residues. CDR3 bases: TGCGCCAGCAGCCAAGCCGAGTTGATATCTGGGGCCAACGTCCTGACTTTC. It specifies CASSQAELISGANVLTF.

The J gene is TRBJ2-5, the V gene TRBV11-2; perhaps TRBD2 as D (6 bases). Trimming stripped 5 bases from V and 4 bases from J, with 14 bases between. The CDR3 is 14 residues long. CDR1 and CDR2 (germline): SGHAT, FQNNGV. CDR3 sequence: CASSPTAGSETQYF. The CDR3 nucleotides are TGTGCCAGCAGCCCCACCGCGGGGTCAGAGACCCAGTACTTC.

The rearrangement uses TRBV27 and TRBJ1-2, with a possible D match to TRBD1 (5 bases). CDR3 length equals 14 residues. Germline V lookup: CDR1 MNHEY, CDR2 SMNVEV (reference sequence). V shed 6 bases and J shed 6 bases, with 17 bases lying between them. CDR3 loop: CASSRTTGENGYTF. DNA for the CDR3: TGTGCCAGCAGCAGAACCACAGGAGAAAATGGCTACACCTTC.

V usage is TRBV5-1 and J usage is TRBJ2-2; 8 bases line up with TRBD1. The CDR3 sequence is 15 residues long. Per germline, CDR1 SGHRS and CDR2 YFSETQ. V gave up 4 bases and J gave up 6 bases; unmatched junction bases: 8. Here the CDR3 reads CASSPTGDSPGELFF. Written as DNA, the CDR3 is TGCGCCAGCAGCCCGACAGGGGATTCACCCGGGGAGCTGTTTTTT.

The V call is TRBV6-5, the J call TRBJ1-5, with 7 positions matching TRBD1. There are 15 residues in the CDR3. CDR1 and CDR2 (germline): MNHEY, SVGAGI. After removal of 6 bases from V and 3 bases from J, the junction contained 8 bases not matched to a gene. The CDR3 coding sequence is TGTGCCAGCAGACCCAGACAGGGCCCCAATCAGCCCCAGCATTTT. Translating it yields CASRPRQGPNQPQHF.

The genes are TRBV24-1 and TRBJ2-5; 8 bases are a match to TRBD2. The CDR3 runs 19 residues. J gave up 0 bases and V 4 bases, and 15 bases lay outside the gene matches. CDR1 is KGHDR, CDR2 SFDVKD, per germline. This chain's CDR3 is CATSDTDLRGAPYQETQYF. The CDR3 DNA reads TGTGCCACCAGTGACACCGACTTGCGGGGGGCCCCGTACCAAGAGACCCAGTACTTC.

The chain uses TRBV2 and TRBJ1-4, with a tentative D call TRBD1 (6 bases). Trimming shortened V by 5 bases and J by 5 bases, and 15 bases separated the two germline ends. This CDR3 comprises 15 residues. Germline loops: CDR1 SNHLY, CDR2 FYNNEI. CDR3 sequence: CASSNQGIENEKLFF. In nucleotides, the CDR3 is TGTGCCAGCAGTAACCAGGGGATTGAGAATGAAAAACTGTTTTTT. Full variable domain (missing parts from reference TRBV2 and TRBJ1-4): EPEVTQTPSHQVTQMGQEVILRCVPISNHLYFYWYRQILGQKVEFLVSFYNNEISEKSEIFDDQFSVERPDGSNFTLKIRSTKLEDSAMYFCASSNQGIENEKLFFGSGTQLSVL.

CDR3 residues: CASSHAGGQYV. CDR3 bases: TGTGCCAGCTCCCACGCGGGGGGGCAGTACGTC. The chain employs TRBV28 and TRBJ2-7; TRBD2 agrees at 8 bases. Germline V lookup: CDR1 MDHEN, CDR2 SYDVKM. V lost 8 bases to trimming and J lost 9 bases; unmatched junction nucleotides: 6. The CDR3 covers 11 residues.

The V and J genes are TRBV28 and TRBJ1-2, with D perhaps TRBD1 (6 bases). Germline V gives CDR1 MDHEN, CDR2 SYDVKM. V gave up 4 bases and J gave up 4 bases, with 31 bases separating them. This CDR3 has 20 residues. The CDR3 DNA is TGTGCCAGCAGTTCCCGGGACCCAGGGGCTCGTTTAGGGACTAGCTATGGCTACACCTTC. This gives the protein CASSSRDPGARLGTSYGYTF.

The chain uses TRBV2 and TRBJ1-2; TRBD1 might be the D (5 bases). CDR1 and CDR2 (germline): SNHLY, FYNNEI. Trimming took 6 bases from V and 4 from J, leaving 12 bases between them. The CDR3 loop spans 13 amino acids. CDR3 bases: TGTGCCAGCAGGGAGGGACGGACCTATGGCTACACCTTC. It encodes CASREGRTYGYTF.

This clone was seen more than once but under ten times. V usage is TRBV4-3 and J usage is TRBJ2-7; D gene uncertain. The CDR3 has 15 amino acids. CDR1 is LGHNA, CDR2 YSLEER, per germline. V was trimmed by 3 bases and J by 4 bases, leaving 16 bases between them. The CDR3 loop is CASSQKQETGYEQYF. The CDR3 coding sequence is TGCGCCAGCAGCCAGAAACAAGAGACTGGTTACGAGCAGTACTTC.

The CDR3 nucleotides are TGTGCCAGCAGCCTATGGACTAGCGGGGGGCGGACCGGGGAGCTGTTTTTT. Translation gives CASSLWTSGGRTGELFF. The chain employs TRBV3-1 (or the pseudogene TRBV3-2) and TRBJ2-2; the match to TRBD2 covers 14 bases. The CDR3 extends over 17 amino acids. The junction had 6 bases not matched to a gene; V was cut back by 4 bases and J by 5 bases. The germline gives CDR1 LGHDT, CDR2 YNNKEL (reference sequence).

This clone was seen just once. This chain uses TRBV30 with TRBJ1-5; D remains unclear. The germline V gene has CDR1 GTSNPN and CDR2 SVGIG (reference sequence). The V gene lost 0 bases and the J gene lost 2 bases, with 5 bases spanning the gap. The CDR3 is made up of 13 amino acids. CDR3 in DNA: TGTGCCTGGAGTGTAGCGGGCAATCAGCCCCAGCATTTT. Encoded protein: CAWSVAGNQPQHF. Using reference TRBV30 and TRBJ1-5 for the parts outside the CDR3, the full variable domain is SQTIHQWPATLVQPVGSPLSLECTVEGTSNPNLYWYRQAAGRGLQLLFYSVGIGQISSEVPQNLSASRPQDRQFILSSKKLLLSDSGFYLCAWSVAGNQPQHFGDGTRLSIL.

The chain recombines TRBV5-1 with TRBJ1-2; D is undetermined. The CDR3 runs 13 residues. Trimming removed 1 base from V and 4 bases from J, with 8 bases in between. The germline gives CDR1 SGHRS, CDR2 YFSETQ. This CDR3 is CASSLREGYGYTF. The CDR3 bases are TGCGCCAGCAGCTTGCGTGAGGGCTATGGCTACACCTTC.

The genes are TRBV9 and TRBJ1-1; tentatively, D is TRBD1 (5 bases). Germline CDR1 reads SGDLS; CDR2 reads YYNGEE. Trimming took 4 bases from V and 1 from J, leaving 11 bases between them. The CDR3 has 14 residues. The DNA for the CDR3 is TGTGCCAGCAGCTTTGGGCAGGGGAACACTGAAGCTTTCTTT. Translation gives CASSFGQGNTEAFF. Supplemented by reference TRBV9 and TRBJ1-1, the full variable domain reads DSGVTQTPKHLITATGQRVTLRCSPRSGDLSVYWYQQSLDQGLQFLIQYYNGEERAKGNILERFSAQQFPDLHSELNLSSLELGDSALYFCASSFGQGNTEAFFGQGTRLTVV.

The chain is built from TRBV28 and TRBJ1-1, with a weak D call TRBD1 (6 bases). The germline V gene encodes CDR1 MDHEN and CDR2 SYDVKM. Trimming stripped 2 bases from V and 11 bases from J, with 15 bases between. The CDR3 is made up of 13 amino acids. CDR3 in amino acids: CASSLGGNRRAFF. The CDR3 coding sequence is TGTGCCAGCAGTTTAGGGGGCAACCGGAGGGCTTTCTTT.

The V call is TRBV12-3 or TRBV12-4, the J call TRBJ1-4, with a weak D call TRBD1 (5 bases). The V end lost 8 bases, the J end lost 8 bases, and 9 bases lay between the germline ends. CDR3 length: 11 residues. The CDR3 nucleotides read TGTGCCAGCCGGGGGGTCGAAAAACTGTTTTTT. It translates to CASRGVEKLFF.

The chain combines TRBV28 with TRBJ1-1, with D possibly being TRBD1 (6 bases). The CDR3 has 15 residues. V was shortened by 1 base and J by 3 bases, with 12 bases between the two germline ends. CDR1 MDHEN and CDR2 SYDVKM come from the germline V gene. Written as DNA, the CDR3 is TGTGCCAGCAGTTTATCGCAGACAGGCTACACTGAAGCTTTCTTT. Translation: CASSLSQTGYTEAFF.

This rearrangement joins TRBV5-1 to TRBJ1-2; 9 nucleotides agree with TRBD1. The CDR3 is 14 residues long. J was trimmed by 7 bases and V by 3 bases; bases with no gene match: 7. Germline CDR1 and CDR2: SGHRS and YFSETQ. The CDR3 reads CASSWGQGEGGYTF. The CDR3 DNA sequence: TGCGCCAGCAGCTGGGGACAGGGAGAGGGTGGCTACACCTTC.

This chain connects TRBV5-1 to TRBJ2-3; TRBD2 matches at 14 bases. The germline gives CDR1 SGHRS, CDR2 YFSETQ. The CDR3 loop spans 16 amino acids. J gave up 9 bases and V 4 bases, and 10 bases lay outside the gene matches. The chain's CDR3 is CASSTKRTSGGKTQYF. The CDR3 coding sequence is TGCGCCAGCAGCACTAAGAGGACTAGCGGGGGGAAAACGCAGTATTTT.

This chain joins TRBV2 and TRBJ1-5; possible D gene TRBD1, 5 bases. V was shortened by 8 bases and J by 0 bases, with 14 bases between the two germline ends. Germline lookup yields CDR1 SNHLY and CDR2 FYNNEI. The CDR3 sequence is 15 residues long. The CDR3, as DNA: TGTGCCAGCTTAAAGCAGGGAAATAGCAATCAGCCCCAGCATTTT. It codes for CASLKQGNSNQPQHF.

This clone showed up just a few times. V is TRBV2 and J is TRBJ2-3; TRBD1 agrees at 8 bases. CDR1 and CDR2 from the germline V gene are SNHLY and FYNNEI. The CDR3 is 15 residues long. The V segment lost 7 bases and the J segment 1 base; nucleotides outside the gene matches: 7. CDR3 sequence reads: CASTRADRGTDTQYF. DNA of the CDR3: TGTGCCAGCACTAGAGCGGACAGGGGCACAGATACGCAGTATTTT.

The chain employs TRBV7-6 and TRBJ2-1, with 15 bases that match TRBD2. After removal of 5 bases from V and 0 bases from J, the junction contained 8 bases not matched to a gene. There are 19 residues in the CDR3. Germline V gene sequence: CDR1 SGHVS, CDR2 FNYEAQ. The CDR3 region is CASSPPGTSGGSSYNEQFF. The CDR3 bases are TGTGCCAGCAGCCCACCCGGGACTAGCGGGGGGAGCTCCTACAATGAGCAGTTCTTC.

The rearrangement joins TRBV19 to TRBJ1-5; 7 bases line up with TRBD1. Trimming removed 6 bases from V and 4 bases from J; junction bases left unmatched: 12. Per germline, CDR1 LNHDA and CDR2 SQIVND (reference sequence). CDR3 length: 16 residues. CDR3 coding DNA: TGTGCCAGTAGGATCGAACGACAGGGCGAAAATCAGCCCCAGCATTTT. Translation: CASRIERQGENQPQHF.

The rearrangement joins TRBV4-1 to TRBJ2-2, with 8 bases aligning to TRBD1. In germline, CDR1 is MGHRA, CDR2 YSYEKL. The CDR3 totals 16 residues. V gave up 8 bases and J gave up 1 base; unmatched junction bases: 9. The CDR3 region has the DNA TGCGCCAGCGAACATATTGACAGGGGGAACACCGGGGAGCTGTTTTTT. Translating it yields CASEHIDRGNTGELFF.